The rows below give T cell receptor beta chains drawn from one sample of a study of T cell responses to AZD1222 COVID-19 vaccine. Clones were sequenced by immunoSEQ multiplex PCR, and TCRdb holds only the in-frame ones, with some missing. The table lists about 110,000 clones, 85% to 90% of them singletons. The sequenced sample was peripheral blood, obtained 28 days after the second AZD1222 dose. These receptors were taken from an adult who received the AZD1222 COVID-19 vaccine. Each CDR3 is given with its conserved first and last residue. D genes are given only for firm matches. The size of a clone is reported for some rows only, either as once, few or many, or as a class for expanded clones.

D gene,clone size,J gene,V gene,CDR3 DNA,CDR3 protein
-,few,TRBJ1-6,TRBV7-9,TGTGCCAGCAGCCAAAGTACTCAGGGGTGGGGGTCACCCCTCCACTTT,CASSQSTQGWGSPLHF
-,-,TRBJ2-1,TRBV28,TGTGCCAGCAGTGTCCCCCTCTCGGGGCATGAGCAGTTCTTC,CASSVPLSGHEQFF
-,-,TRBJ2-5,TRBV6-1,TGTGCCAGCAGTGAAGGAACCGGCAGGGCCCAGTACTTC,CASSEGTGRAQYF
-,-,TRBJ2-3,TRBV18,TGTGCCAGCTCACGTCGACAGGGCACAGATACGCAGTATTTT,CASSRRQGTDTQYF
TRBD2,-,TRBJ2-4,TRBV19,TGTGCCAGTAGTCCTCGGTCCGAACTAGCGGGTTTAGCCAAAAACATTCAGTACTTC,CASSPRSELAGLAKNIQYF
-,-,TRBJ1-1,TRBV7-8,TGTGCCAGCAGCCCGGACACTGAAGCTTTCTTT,CASSPDTEAFF
-,-,TRBJ1-4,TRBV12-3/TRBV12-4,TGTGCCAGCCAACCGGGGCGGGGGGAACTGTTTTTT,CASQPGRGELFF
-,once,TRBJ2-7,TRBV12-3/TRBV12-4,TGTGCCAGCAGTCCGACCCTGGACGAGCAGTACTTC,CASSPTLDEQYF
-,-,TRBJ2-1,TRBV2,TGTGCCAGCAGTCCCCCTAACTCCCAGGGGGAGCAGTTCTTC,CASSPPNSQGEQFF
-,-,TRBJ1-4,TRBV30,TGTGCCTGGAGTGTACGAGGGACTGGTAATGAAAAACTGTTTTTT,CAWSVRGTGNEKLFF